This T cell receptor beta chain was identified in a study of graft-versus-host responses after intestinal transplantation. General study findings and limits: GvH clones turned up in recipient marrow; some had shown up first in ileum or blood.

The data were produced by immunoSEQ multiplex PCR, yet TCRdb's version contains in-frame clones alone and is incomplete. The sample has 98,000 or so clones; approximately 85% are singletons. From germline, CDR1 is MNHEY and CDR2 SMNVEV (reference sequence). V was pared by 0 bases and J by 0 bases, with 9 bases between. CDR3 length: 15 residues. With regard to this clone: What it binds is not known.

This sequence joins TRBV27 and TRBJ2-7; D could derive from TRBD1 or TRBD2 (5 bases each). This specimen consisted of PBMCs, obtained 255 days after intestinal transplant. This receptor was identified in a human patient who received an intestinal transplant, so some T cells may come from the graft donor. Written as DNA, the CDR3 is TGTGCCAGCAGTTTATCGTGGGACCTCTCCTACGAGCAGTACTTC. Its protein product is CASSLSWDLSYEQYF.